This TCR beta chain was captured by sequencing in a study of cytotoxic CD8 clonotypes in ibrutinib-treated CLL. Study information: In all, about a dozen patients were relapsed/refractory, approximately 14 were treatment-naive and 17 to 18 were IGHV unmutated. Findings and caveats of the study: Ibrutinib response saw clonality rise, and progression saw it return toward baseline. Public clonotypes, an uncommon group, contracted or remained stable on treatment.

Trimming removed 7 bases from V and 1 base from J, with 10 bases in between. CDR1 is MNHNY, CDR2 SVGAGI, per germline (reference sequence). This CDR3 contains 14 residues. This table comes from immunoSEQ multiplex PCR, and its TCRdb copy is limited to in-frame clones, with some not included. The data contain some 200,000 clones, about two thirds of them singletons. For this clone: The target antigen is unknown.

Sample: PBMCs, taken after 24 months of ibrutinib treatment. This sequence was found in a human donor with chronic lymphocytic leukemia. The chain couples TRBV6-6 to TRBJ2-2, with no clear D. The CDR3 here is CASKSPGNTGELFF. CDR3 coding DNA: TGTGCCAGCAAATCACCCGGGAACACCGGGGAGCTGTTTTTT.